The sequence of this T cell receptor (beta chain) was determined in a study of cytotoxic CD8 clonotypes in ibrutinib-treated CLL listed by TCRdb under 2021. As for the study more broadly: The cohort was composed of more than ten relapsed/refractory and 15 treatment-naive patients; IGHV unmutated status was identified in 17 patients. All remission and progressive disease samples were collected while patients were still receiving ibrutinib. On average, each sample yielded around 230,000 productive templates and tens of thousands of productive rearrangements. Cryopreserved peripheral blood mononuclear cells were collected at three points: before therapy, at response, and at either sustained remission or disease progression. Partial responses were observed in about 24 patients and complete responses in 2; after a median follow-up of around 68 months, remission was maintained in 14 patients and progression was observed in some twelve. Longitudinal samples were available for about 30% of the 86 trial participants. The response samples were drawn at a median of roughly twelve months into treatment, with a range of about 6 to 36 months. What the study reported, not specific to this receptor: Clonality rose at ibrutinib response, remained stable during sustained remission, and dropped back toward baseline at progression. Lymph node repertoires were not examined, and the timing of sampling was not matched between patients in sustained remission and those whose disease progressed. Public clonotypes were found to be uncommon and were observed to contract or remain stable during treatment; the increase in clonality was shown to reflect expansion of private clonotypes at ibrutinib response. Baseline clonality was found to be higher than that of age-matched healthy donors and was strongly correlated with circulating CD8+ T-cell counts.

On a MiSeq, deep resolution sequencing aimed for a depth between 1 in 1 million and 1 in 200,000 T cells, with each clonotype covered roughly 10x on average. The immunoSEQ hsTCRB Kit was used to generate TCR beta libraries. As for how the authors treated the data: The data were analyzed with ImmunoSEQ Analyzer and ImmunoSEQ Data Assistant, and V, D and J gene assignments followed IMGT definitions. Clonality, with values ranging from 0 to 1, was calculated as one minus the normalized Shannon entropy of productive rearrangement frequencies. Only overrepresented clonotypes making up at least 0.05% of the repertoire of each patient were included in the public clonotype analysis. Thirteen repertoires from age-matched healthy donors, obtained from immuneACCESS, served as clonality controls. TCRdb took over this immuneACCESS table, retaining in-frame rearrangements with V and J assigned. Such tables are incomplete; in checked studies, under half of the missing clones stem from an unresolved V gene, and the remainder is unexplained. V, J and clone size reflect that table, while D and trimming were determined from the DNA. Across this sample there are about 36,000 clones, with 71% seen only once. The ten biggest clones cover 15% to 20% of the sample.

The sample's time point, from its label and the paper: progressive disease on ibrutinib. For TCR beta library preparation, 2 to 2.5 micrograms of genomic DNA were isolated from cryopreserved PBMCs. High-throughput TCR beta sequencing was performed on longitudinal blood samples from CLL patients receiving ibrutinib monotherapy. The patients took part in an open-label, single-center phase 2 trial of ibrutinib monotherapy. CDR1 and CDR2 (MNHNS, SASEGT) derive from the germline V gene. The CDR3 goes from the cysteine to the phenylalanine over 14 residues. Only the CDR3 portion is preserved as DNA: 42 bases, with reading frame beginning at the first base. V is clipped by 7 bases and J by 2 bases, and the sequence between their germline boundaries is 11 bases long. As concerns this clone: Its specific antigen is unknown. Base quality data are lacking; no much larger clone is found one base away.

The source of this sequence is a human donor with chronic lymphocytic leukemia. The chain employs TRBV6-1 and TRBJ2-2; the D gene is perhaps TRBD2, from 5 matching bases. Source: PBMCs, taken at disease progression, from a patient treated with ibrutinib. Here is the DNA: TGTGCCAGCAAGACGGGATCCAACACCGGGGAGCTGTTTTTT. It translates to CASKTGSNTGELFF.